Listed here are 18 T cell receptor beta chains from one sample, sequenced in a study of shared clonotypes between healthy human individuals. Profiled with immunoSEQ multiplex PCR; TCRdb holds only in-frame clones, not every one. The top ten clones hold about an eighth of a sample with 450,000 to 500,000 clones, approximately 84% of them seen once. The sequenced sample consisted of PBMCs. The receptors were gathered from a middle-aged woman in good health. Some clones in this sample may be carry-over from other donors' samples.

A single count supports this clone. The V and J genes are TRBV18 and TRBJ2-7; 8 bases align to TRBD2. Trimming at V came to 5 bases and at J to 6 bases, leaving 6 bases not matched to a gene. The CDR3 has 13 residues. The germline gives CDR1 KGHSH, CDR2 LQKENI. This CDR3 is CASSAGGAAEQYF. In DNA form, the CDR3 reads TGTGCCAGCTCAGCGGGGGGAGCGGCCGAGCAGTACTTC.

This clone was recorded once. A far larger clone is one nucleotide away, so this likely arose from a read error. The rearrangement uses TRBV10-2 and TRBJ1-2, with D tentatively TRBD1 (5 bases). CDR1 and CDR2 (germline): WSHSY, SAAADI. The CDR3 loop spans 12 amino acids. Trimming removed 3 bases from V and 6 bases from J, with 8 bases in between. CDR3 amino acids: CASSEQDNGYTF. The CDR3 DNA reads TGCGCCAGCAGTGAACAGGACAATGGCTACACCTTC.

Worth noting for this clone: A single base is all that separates this from a far larger clone, so a read error is likely. In the same sample, other DNA sequences code for this CDR3. CDR3 in amino acids: CASRTGPAYGYTF. CDR3 DNA sequence: TGTGCCAGTAGGACCGGGCCAGCCTATGGCTACACCTTC. The rearrangement joins TRBV28 to TRBJ1-2; D remains ambiguous. CDR1 is MDHEN and CDR2 is SYDVKM in the germline V gene. The CDR3 consists of 13 residues. With 9 bases removed from V and 4 bases from J, the gap between germline ends came to 15 bases.

This clone appeared a single time. This likely reflects a read error, since a far larger clone is one base away. The V gene is TRBV28, the J gene TRBJ2-7; D may be TRBD2 (6 bases). Germline V lookup: CDR1 MDHEN, CDR2 SYDVKM. The CDR3 length is 16 residues. CDR3 in amino acids: CASRRPGLLRTYKQYF. The CDR3 DNA reads as TGTGCCAGCAGGAGACCGGGACTCCTAAGAACCTACAAGCAGTACTTC.

This rearrangement joins TRBV18 to TRBJ1-2, with D maybe TRBD1 (5 bases). Germline values: CDR1 KGHSH, CDR2 LQKENI. The V and J ends lost 3 bases and 4 bases respectively, with 21 bases between them. The CDR3 length is 17 residues. CDR3 DNA sequence: TGTGCCAGCTCACCCAACCAGGGACCCCAGACCAGCTATGGCTACACCTTC. Its translation is CASSPNQGPQTSYGYTF.

The chain is built from TRBV11-1 and TRBJ1-3; TRBD1 is a possible D gene (6 bases). Trimming pared 3 bases from V and 2 bases from J, leaving 11 bases between. Germline V gives CDR1 SGHAT, CDR2 FQDESV (reference sequence). The CDR3 loop spans 15 amino acids. For the CDR3, the DNA is TGTGCCAGCAGCTTTGCCAGGACAGCTGGAAACACCATATATTTT. It yields the protein CASSFARTAGNTIYF.

The chain joins TRBV30 to TRBJ2-1; D is perhaps TRBD2 (5 bases). Trimming took 5 bases from V and 8 from J, leaving 13 bases between them. Germline V gives CDR1 GTSNPN, CDR2 SVGIG (reference sequence). This CDR3 spans 12 amino acids. The CDR3 nucleotides are TGTGCCTGGGACCGGGGATCGGATGAGCAGTTCTTC. This codes for CAWDRGSDEQFF.

The rearrangement uses TRBV28 and TRBJ1-5; D is ambiguous. Germline CDR1 reads MDHEN; CDR2 reads SYDVKM. V lost 7 bases and J lost 4, with 8 bases in between. The CDR3 runs to 12 residues. CDR3 in DNA: TGTGCCAGCAAAAGGAGTAATCAGCCCCAGCATTTT. It encodes CASKRSNQPQHF.

This chain connects TRBV5-1 to TRBJ2-1, with 12 bases aligning to TRBD2. CDR1 and CDR2 (germline): SGHRS, YFSETQ. Trimming removed 0 bases from V and 8 bases from J; junction bases left unmatched: 9. The CDR3 extends over 17 amino acids. CDR3 sequence: CASSLAEASGRAYEQFF. The CDR3 DNA reads TGCGCCAGCAGCTTGGCCGAGGCTAGCGGGAGGGCCTATGAGCAGTTCTTC.

The rearrangement uses TRBV18 and TRBJ1-1; 11 nucleotides match TRBD1. V was pared by 1 base and J by 2 bases, with 9 bases of the junction left unmatched. Per the germline V gene, CDR1 is KGHSH and CDR2 is LQKENI. The CDR3 length is 18 residues. CDR3 loop: CASSPRFRGQGVNTEAFF. The CDR3 nucleotides are TGTGCCAGCTCACCACGATTCCGGGGACAGGGGGTTAACACTGAAGCTTTCTTT.

The chain is built from TRBV4-3 and TRBJ2-3; 11 bases line up with TRBD2. The V gene's germline CDR1 is LGHNA and CDR2 YSLEER. With V trimmed by 1 base and J by 0 bases, 0 bases remained unmatched. This CDR3 spans 16 amino acids. CDR3 coding DNA: TGCGCCAGCAGCCAAGGGACTAGCGGGAGCACAGATACGCAGTATTTT. Amino acid sequence: CASSQGTSGSTDTQYF.

This sequence joins TRBV15 and TRBJ1-4; D possibly corresponds to TRBD1 (5 bases). Trimming removed 0 bases at V and 5 bases at J, with 10 bases between. This CDR3 comprises 15 residues. The germline V gene encodes CDR1 LNHNV and CDR2 YYDKDF (reference sequence). The CDR3 reads CATSRDRGENEKLFF. The CDR3 DNA sequence: TGTGCCACCAGCAGAGATAGAGGGGAAAATGAAAAACTGTTTTTT.

This clone showed up just a few times. A read error may explain this, as a much larger clone is one base away. Other DNA sequences of this sample code for an identical CDR3. The V and J genes are TRBV2 and TRBJ2-2; no clear D. CDR1 is SNHLY and CDR2 is FYNNEI in the germline V gene. The CDR3 is 15 amino acids. V was cut by 1 base and J by 4 bases, with 10 bases left in between. CDR3 coding DNA: TGTGCCAGCAGTGAAGTCTCGGGTTCCACCGGGGAGCTGTTTTTT. This translates into CASSEVSGSTGELFF.

The J gene is TRBJ2-1, the V gene TRBV6-1; D possibly uses TRBD1 or TRBD2 (5 bases each). Trimming removed 0 bases at V and 8 bases at J, with 11 bases between. Germline CDR1 and CDR2: MNHNS and SASEGT. The CDR3 contains 14 residues. CDR3 in DNA: TGTGCCAGCAGTGAAGCTTCCGGGACGTATGAGCAGTTCTTC. This gives the protein CASSEASGTYEQFF.

The chain couples TRBV13 to TRBJ2-5; D unresolved. CDR3 length: 12 amino acids. V was cut by 5 bases and J by 4 bases, with 8 bases left in between. CDR1 and CDR2 (germline): PRHDT, FYEKMQ (reference sequence). CDR3 sequence reads: CASSRHLETQYF. The CDR3 coding sequence is TGTGCCAGCAGCCGACACCTAGAGACCCAGTACTTC.

The CDR3 sequence: CASSVTGLNYEQYF. For the CDR3, the DNA is TGCGCCAGCAGCGTCACGGGACTCAACTACGAGCAGTACTTC. The chain carries TRBV5-1 and TRBJ2-7; D may be TRBD2 (6 bases). The germline CDR1 and CDR2 sequences are SGHRS and YFSETQ. This CDR3 region has 14 residues. Trimming left V 4 bases short and J 3 bases short, with 14 bases between.

This clone appeared a single time. A read error is possible here, since a much larger clone lies one base away. The same CDR3 is also encoded by other DNA sequences in this sample. The chain is built from TRBV11-3 and TRBJ1-6; D call uncertain. Germline V gene sequence: CDR1 SGHNT, CDR2 YENEEA. V was pared by 3 bases and J by 6 bases, with 6 bases between. The CDR3 has 13 residues. The CDR3 nucleotides read TGTGCCAGCAGCTTGGGCGGTAATTCACCCCTCCACTTT. Protein: CASSLGGNSPLHF. The variable domain in full, completed from reference TRBV11-3 and TRBJ1-6, reads EAGVVQSPRYKIIEKKQPVAFWCNPISGHNTLYWYLQNLGQGPELLIRYENEEAVDDSQLPKDRFSAERLKGVDSTLKIQPAELGDSAVYLCASSLGGNSPLHFGNGTRLTVT.

Comment on this clone: One base away lies a much larger clone, so this may be a sequencing read error. This chain links TRBV19 with TRBJ2-4; 7 bases align to TRBD1. This CDR3 is built from 15 residues. Germline V lookup: CDR1 LNHDA, CDR2 SQIVND (reference sequence). CDR3 nucleotide sequence: TGTGCCAGTACTAGAGGAGACAGGGTGGAAAACATTCAGCACTTC. This sequence encodes CASTRGDRVENIQHF.